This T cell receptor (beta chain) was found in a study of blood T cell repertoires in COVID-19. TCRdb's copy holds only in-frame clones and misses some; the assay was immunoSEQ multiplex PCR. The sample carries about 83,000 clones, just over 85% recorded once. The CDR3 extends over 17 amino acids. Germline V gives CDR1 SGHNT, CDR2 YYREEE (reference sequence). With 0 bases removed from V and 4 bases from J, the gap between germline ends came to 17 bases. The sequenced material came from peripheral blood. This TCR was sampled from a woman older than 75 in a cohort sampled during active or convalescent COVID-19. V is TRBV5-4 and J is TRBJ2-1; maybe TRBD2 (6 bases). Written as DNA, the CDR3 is TGTGCCAGCAGCTTGGCTGGGGGGAGAGTCGGATACAATGAGCAGTTCTTC. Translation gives CASSLAGGRVGYNEQFF.